The TCR beta chain described here comes from a study of T-cell memory formation after mild COVID-19. Points from the study as a whole: What remained unconfirmed was the SARS-CoV-2 specificity of second-wave clones peaking on day 37.

This clonotype has only a few counts. Its antigen remains unknown. The 5'RACE method, run with constant-segment primers, produced TCR alpha and TCR beta cDNA libraries (carrying sample barcodes and UMIs). TCRdb called the 5' RACE reads again in MiXCR, with one record for every CDR3 protein. The data hold around 260,000 distinct CDR3 sequences, with around 16% observed a single time. CDR3 length equals 11 residues. CDR1 and CDR2 from the germline V gene are SQVTM and ANQGSEA. V lost 3 bases to trimming and J lost 4 bases, with 6 bases between them. The sequenced sample was PBMCs or a T cell subset sorted from them (not recorded which). The chain is built from TRBV29-1 and TRBJ1-2; TRBD1 is a possible D gene (5 bases). The receptor was derived from a man younger than 35 who had mild COVID-19 (a few samples of this study predate the infection). Cell type and time point are not known. Here the CDR3 DNA reads TGCAGCGTTGAGGGGACCTATGGCTACACCTTC. Encoded protein: CSVEGTYGYTF.